This T cell receptor beta chain emerged from a study of T cells in Graves' hyperthyroidism and ophthalmopathy. Study-level findings and limits: Ophthalmopathy got predicted by the model a median 6.5 months before its onset.

On this clonotype: Its antigen is not known.

Absence of ophthalmopathy progression within 18 months defined stable Graves' hyperthyroidism. The ends were cut back, 6 bases at V and 0 bases at J, with 9 bases in the middle. The CDR3 runs 13 residues. Germline values: CDR1 MNHEY, CDR2 SMNVEV (reference sequence). What was amplified from RNA transcripts were TCR beta CDR3 regions. A first-round RT-PCR of the TCR CDR3 used the HTBI primer set. A single record per CDR3 protein comes from TCRdb applying MiXCR to the multiplex PCR reads. The sample gives about 540,000 distinct CDR3 sequences, about 43% of which show up once; roughly 8.2% is in the top ten.

This TCR was sampled from a woman aged 18-30 years with Graves' hyperthyroidism. What was sequenced was peripheral blood or thyroid tissue (not recorded which). The V call is TRBV27, the J call TRBJ2-7; no reliable D call. The CDR3 DNA reads as TGTGCCAGCAGGTACAGACCCTCCTACGAGCAGTACTTC. Translation: CASRYRPSYEQYF.